This T cell receptor (beta chain) was identified in a study of Graves' ophthalmopathy and Graves' hyperthyroidism. RNA transcripts were the template, and TCR beta CDR3 regions were amplified from them. HTBI-primed RT-PCR formed the first round, and a multiplex PCR formed the second. TCRdb reanalysed the multiplex PCR reads using MiXCR and keeps one entry per CDR3 protein. Seen here are 340,000 or so distinct CDR3 sequences, about a sixth observed once, and the top ten hold 12%. This clonotype appeared a single time. Germline assignment: CDR1 MNHNS and CDR2 SASEGT. The CDR3 is made up of 14 amino acids. V was trimmed by 7 bases and J by 6 bases, leaving 18 bases between them. Clinical symptoms, serum thyroxine, TRAb, thyroid ultrasound and orbital computed tomography formed the basis of diagnosis.

The sequenced sample was peripheral blood. The rearrangement uses TRBV6-1 and TRBJ1-2; D gene unclear. The source of this sequence is an adult man with Graves' ophthalmopathy. CDR3 amino acids: CASTKTGLVDGYTF. The CDR3 DNA sequence: TGTGCCAGCACTAAGACGGGTCTCGTGGATGGCTACACCTTC.